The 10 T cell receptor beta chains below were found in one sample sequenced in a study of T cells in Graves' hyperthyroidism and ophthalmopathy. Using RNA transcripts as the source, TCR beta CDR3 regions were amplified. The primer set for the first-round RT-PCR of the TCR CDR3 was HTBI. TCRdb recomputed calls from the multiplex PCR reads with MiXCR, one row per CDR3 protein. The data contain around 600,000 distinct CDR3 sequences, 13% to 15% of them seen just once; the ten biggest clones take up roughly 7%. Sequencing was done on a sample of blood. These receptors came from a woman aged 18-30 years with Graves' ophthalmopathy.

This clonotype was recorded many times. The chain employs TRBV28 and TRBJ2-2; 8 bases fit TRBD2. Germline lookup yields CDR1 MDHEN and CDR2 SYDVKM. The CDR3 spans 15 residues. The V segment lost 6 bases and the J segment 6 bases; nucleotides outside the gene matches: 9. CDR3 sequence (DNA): TGTGCCAGCAGAAACGCTCCGGGACTAGCCGGGGAGCTGTTTTTT. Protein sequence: CASRNAPGLAGELFF.

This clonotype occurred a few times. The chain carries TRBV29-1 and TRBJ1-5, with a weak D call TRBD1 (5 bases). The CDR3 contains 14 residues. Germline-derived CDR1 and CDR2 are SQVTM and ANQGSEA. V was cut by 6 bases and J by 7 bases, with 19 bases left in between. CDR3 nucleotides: TGCAGCGTCGCTTTGGGGGAGTTAAGGCAGCCCCAGCATTTT. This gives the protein CSVALGELRQPQHF.

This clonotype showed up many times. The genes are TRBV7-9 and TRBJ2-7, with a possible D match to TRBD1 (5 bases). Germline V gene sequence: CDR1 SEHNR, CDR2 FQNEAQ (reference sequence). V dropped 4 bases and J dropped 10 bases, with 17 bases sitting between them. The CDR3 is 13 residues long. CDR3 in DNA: TGTGCCAGCAGCTCGTTCGGCCAGGGTCGACAGTACTTC. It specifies CASSSFGQGRQYF.

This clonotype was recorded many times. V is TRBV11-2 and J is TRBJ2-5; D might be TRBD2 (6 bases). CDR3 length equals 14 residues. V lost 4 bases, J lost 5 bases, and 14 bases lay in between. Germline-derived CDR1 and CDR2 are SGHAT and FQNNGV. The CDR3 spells CASSSFTGRETQYF. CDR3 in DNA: TGTGCCAGCAGCTCTTTCACGGGGAGGGAGACCCAGTACTTC.

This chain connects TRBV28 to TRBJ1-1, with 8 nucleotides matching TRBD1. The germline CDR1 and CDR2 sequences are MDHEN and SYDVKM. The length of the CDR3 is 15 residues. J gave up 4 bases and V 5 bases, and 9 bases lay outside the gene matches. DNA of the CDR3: TGTGCCAGCAGTCTCTTGGGACAGGATGGCACTGAAGCTTTCTTT. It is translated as CASSLLGQDGTEAFF.

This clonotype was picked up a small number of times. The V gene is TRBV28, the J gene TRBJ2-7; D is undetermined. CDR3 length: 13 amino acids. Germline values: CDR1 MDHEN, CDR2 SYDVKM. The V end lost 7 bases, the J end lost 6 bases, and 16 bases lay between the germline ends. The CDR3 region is CASTPNHSTEQYF. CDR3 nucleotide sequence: TGTGCCAGCACCCCTAATCATAGCACCGAGCAGTACTTC.

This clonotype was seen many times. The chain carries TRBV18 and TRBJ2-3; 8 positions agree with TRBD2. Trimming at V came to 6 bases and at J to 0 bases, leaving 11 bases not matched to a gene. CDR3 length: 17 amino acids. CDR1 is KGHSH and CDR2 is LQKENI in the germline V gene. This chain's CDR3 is CASSRPVLAASTDTQYF. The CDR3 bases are TGTGCCAGCTCCCGACCGGTACTAGCGGCTAGCACAGATACGCAGTATTTT.

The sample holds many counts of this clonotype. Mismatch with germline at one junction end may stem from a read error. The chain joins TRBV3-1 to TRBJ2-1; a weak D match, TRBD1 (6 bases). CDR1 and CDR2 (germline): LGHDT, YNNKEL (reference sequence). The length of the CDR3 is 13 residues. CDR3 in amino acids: CASSQEGGNEQFF. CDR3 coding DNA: TGCGCCAGCAGCCAAGAAGGGGGAAACGAGCAGTTCTTC.

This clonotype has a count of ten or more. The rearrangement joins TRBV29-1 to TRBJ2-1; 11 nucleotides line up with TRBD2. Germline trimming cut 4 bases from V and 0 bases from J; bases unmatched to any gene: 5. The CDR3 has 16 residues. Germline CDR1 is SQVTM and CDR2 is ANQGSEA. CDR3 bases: TGCAGCGTTGCCGGGACTAGCGGAAGCTCCTACAATGAGCAGTTCTTC. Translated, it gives CSVAGTSGSSYNEQFF.

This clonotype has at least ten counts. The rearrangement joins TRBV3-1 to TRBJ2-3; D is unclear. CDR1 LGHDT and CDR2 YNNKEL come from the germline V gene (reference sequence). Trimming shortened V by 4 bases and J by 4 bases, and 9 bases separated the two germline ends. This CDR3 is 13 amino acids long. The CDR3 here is CASSPNRADTQYF. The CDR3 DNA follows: TGTGCCAGCAGCCCAAATCGAGCAGATACGCAGTATTTT.